This T cell receptor beta chain was identified during a study of T cells after yellow fever vaccination. V gave up 4 bases and J gave up 2 bases, with 7 bases separating them. The CDR3 has 14 amino acids. From germline, CDR1 is SGHRS and CDR2 YFSETQ. Only a few counts were recorded for this clonotype. From the 5' RACE reads, TCRdb called clonotypes with MiXCR, one entry per CDR3 protein. The sample gives around 260,000 distinct CDR3 sequences, about 5.2% of which show up once; less than 3.5% is in the top ten. The specimen comprised CD4+ T cells sorted from PBMCs, sampled on the day of the yellow fever booster vaccination. The source is a man between 18 and 35 years old who received the YFV17D yellow fever vaccine. The chain has TRBV5-1 and TRBJ1-6; D is uncertain. CDR3 DNA sequence: TGCGCCAGCAGCAAGACCCCCTATAATTCACCCCTCCACTTT. Translating it yields CASSKTPYNSPLHF.